Detailed here is one T cell receptor beta chain. This entry is derived from a study of tumor and adjacent non-tumor tissue in lung cancer. The template was RNA from unsorted bulk tissue. V trimming: 5 bases; J trimming: 0 bases; junction bases outside the gene matches: 5. The CDR3 runs 17 residues. Germline values: CDR1 MNHEY, CDR2 SVGAGI. The library came from three nested PCR rounds adapted from ARM-PCR protocols. MiXCR, run by TCRdb on the multiplex PCR reads, gives a single entry per CDR3 protein. The sample contains about 110,000 distinct CDR3 sequences, under 90% of which appear only once. Source material: lung tumor tissue. The V call is TRBV6-5, the J call TRBJ2-6; 9 nucleotides match TRBD2. This sequence was found in a man aged 65-85 years with non-small cell lung cancer. The CDR3 is CASSVAGVFSGANVLTF. The CDR3 coding sequence is TGTGCCAGCAGTGTAGCGGGAGTATTCTCTGGGGCCAACGTCCTGACTTTC.